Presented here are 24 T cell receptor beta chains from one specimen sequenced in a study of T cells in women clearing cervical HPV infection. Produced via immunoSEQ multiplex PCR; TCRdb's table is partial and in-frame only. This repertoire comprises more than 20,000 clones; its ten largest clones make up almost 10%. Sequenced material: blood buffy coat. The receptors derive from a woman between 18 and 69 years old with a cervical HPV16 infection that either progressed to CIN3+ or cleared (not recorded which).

This CDR3 is CASSQEGHPSYEQYF. The part of the CDR3 DNA that was read is TGTGCCAGCAGCCAAGAGGGGCACCCCTCCTACGAG. The chain links TRBV14 to TRBJ2-7; tentatively, D is TRBD1 (5 bases). With the read ending 3 residues before the CDR3 end, the germline J gene is used to fill in that end. Germline CDR1 and CDR2: SGHDN and FVKESK. Between the trimmed V and J ends, which lost 0 bases and 0 bases, there was a span of 9 bases. This CDR3 comprises 15 residues.

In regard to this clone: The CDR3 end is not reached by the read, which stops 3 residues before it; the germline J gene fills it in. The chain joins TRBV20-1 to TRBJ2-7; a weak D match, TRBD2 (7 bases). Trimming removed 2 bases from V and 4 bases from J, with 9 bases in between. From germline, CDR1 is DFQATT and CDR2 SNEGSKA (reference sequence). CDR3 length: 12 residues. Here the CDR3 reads CSARKGGYEQYF. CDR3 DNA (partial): TGCAGTGCTAGAAAGGGGGGGTACGAG.

CDR3 DNA, as far as it was read: TGCGCCAGCAGCTTGGAGGGGCCTAGGGCGTATGGC. It encodes CASSLEGPRAYG. The full CDR3 reads CASSLEGPRAYGYTF. This rearrangement joins TRBV5-1 to TRBJ1-2; TRBD1 is a possible D gene (5 bases). Coverage ceases 3 residues before the CDR3 finishes, and the germline J gene fills in the end. The CDR3 contains 15 residues. Germline V gene lookup returns CDR1 SGHRS and CDR2 YFSETQ. Trimming took 0 bases from V and 5 from J, leaving 14 bases between them.

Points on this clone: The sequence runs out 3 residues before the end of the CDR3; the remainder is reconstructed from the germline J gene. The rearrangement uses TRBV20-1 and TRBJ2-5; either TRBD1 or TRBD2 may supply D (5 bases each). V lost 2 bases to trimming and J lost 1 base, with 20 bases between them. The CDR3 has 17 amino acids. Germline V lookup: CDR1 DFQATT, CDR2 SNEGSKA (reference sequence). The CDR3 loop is CSARPKVAGSSQETQYF. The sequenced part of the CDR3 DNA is TGCAGTGCTAGACCTAAGGTGGCAGGGAGTAGCCAAGAGACC.

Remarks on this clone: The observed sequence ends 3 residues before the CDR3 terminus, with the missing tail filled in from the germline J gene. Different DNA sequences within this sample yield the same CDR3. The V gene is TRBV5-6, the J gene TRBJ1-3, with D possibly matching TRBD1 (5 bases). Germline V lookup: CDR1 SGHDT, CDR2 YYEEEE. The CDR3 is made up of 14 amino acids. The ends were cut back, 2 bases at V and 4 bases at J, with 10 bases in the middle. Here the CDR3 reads CASSFGGDGNTIYF. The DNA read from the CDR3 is TGTGCCAGCAGCTTCGGGGGGGACGGAAACACC.

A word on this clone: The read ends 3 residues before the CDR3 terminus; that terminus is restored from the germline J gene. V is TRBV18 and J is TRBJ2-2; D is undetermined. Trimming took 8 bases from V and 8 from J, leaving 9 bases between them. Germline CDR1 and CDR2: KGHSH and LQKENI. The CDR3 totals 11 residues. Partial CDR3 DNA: TGTGCCAGCACCGTAACTGGGGAG. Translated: CASTVTGE. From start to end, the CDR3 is CASTVTGELFF.

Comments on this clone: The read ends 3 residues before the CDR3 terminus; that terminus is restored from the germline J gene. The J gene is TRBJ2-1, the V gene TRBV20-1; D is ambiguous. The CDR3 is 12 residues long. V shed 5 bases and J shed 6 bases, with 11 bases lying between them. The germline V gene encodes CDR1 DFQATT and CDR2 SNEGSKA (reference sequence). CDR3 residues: CSALTVINEQFF. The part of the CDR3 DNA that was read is TGCAGTGCTCTGACTGTCATCAATGAG.

Partial CDR3 DNA: TGTGCCAGTTTACAGTCTACGAGCAATCAGCCC. Residues: CASLQSTSNQP. The entire CDR3 reads CASLQSTSNQPQHF. The chain is built from TRBV6-2 or TRBV6-3 and TRBJ1-5, with D hard to call. Sequencing ends 3 residues short of the CDR3 end; the germline J gene provides the rest. The CDR3 length is 14 residues. Germline CDR1 MNHEY, CDR2 SVGEGT. V gave up 9 bases and J gave up 1 base, with 13 bases separating them.

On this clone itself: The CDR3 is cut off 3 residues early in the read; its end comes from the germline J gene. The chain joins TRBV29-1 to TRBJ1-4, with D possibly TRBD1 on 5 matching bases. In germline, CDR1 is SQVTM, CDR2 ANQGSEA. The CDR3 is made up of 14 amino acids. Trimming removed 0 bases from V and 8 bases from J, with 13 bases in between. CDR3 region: CSVEDLGGREKLFF. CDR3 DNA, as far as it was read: TGCAGCGTTGAAGATCTGGGGGGTCGGGAAAAA.

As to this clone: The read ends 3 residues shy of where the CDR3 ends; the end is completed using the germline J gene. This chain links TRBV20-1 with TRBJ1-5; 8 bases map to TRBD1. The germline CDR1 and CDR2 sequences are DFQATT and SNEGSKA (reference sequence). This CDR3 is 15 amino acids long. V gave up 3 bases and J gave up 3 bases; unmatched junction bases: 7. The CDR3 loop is CSASRTGNINQPQHF. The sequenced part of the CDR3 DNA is TGCAGTGCTAGCCGGACAGGGAATATCAATCAGCCC.

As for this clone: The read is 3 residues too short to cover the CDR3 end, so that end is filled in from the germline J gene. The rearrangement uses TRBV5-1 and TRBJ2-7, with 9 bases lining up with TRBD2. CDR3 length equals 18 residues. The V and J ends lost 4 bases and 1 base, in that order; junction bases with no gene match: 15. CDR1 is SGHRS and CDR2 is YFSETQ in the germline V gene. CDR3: CASSTRGGTSLTSYEQYF. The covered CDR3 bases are TGCGCCAGCAGCACGAGGGGGGGGACTAGCCTTACTTCCTACGAG.

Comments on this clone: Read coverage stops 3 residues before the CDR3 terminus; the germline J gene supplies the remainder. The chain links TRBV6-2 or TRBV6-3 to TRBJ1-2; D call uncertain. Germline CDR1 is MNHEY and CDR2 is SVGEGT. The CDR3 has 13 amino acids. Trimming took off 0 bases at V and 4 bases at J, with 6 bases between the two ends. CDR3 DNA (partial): TGTGCCAGCAGTTACTCGGCAGGCTATGGC. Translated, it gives CASSYSAGYG. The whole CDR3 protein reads CASSYSAGYGYTF.

CDR3 sequence reads: CASSKGQLYNSPLHF. The sequenced part of the CDR3 DNA is TGTGCCAGCAGCAAGGGACAGCTCTATAATTCACCC. V gene TRBV13 combines with J gene TRBJ1-6, with 7 positions matching TRBD1. The DNA ends 3 residues before the CDR3 does, and the rest of the CDR3 is filled in from the germline J gene. V shed 5 bases, J shed 3 bases, and the junction held 4 bases outside the gene matches. CDR1 is PRHDT and CDR2 is FYEKMQ in the germline V gene (reference sequence). This CDR3 has 15 amino acids.

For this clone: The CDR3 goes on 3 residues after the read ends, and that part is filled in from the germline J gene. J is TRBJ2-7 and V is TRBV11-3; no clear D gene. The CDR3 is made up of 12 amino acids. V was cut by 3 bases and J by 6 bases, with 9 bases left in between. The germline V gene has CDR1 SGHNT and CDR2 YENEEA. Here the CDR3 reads CASSFHPGEQYF. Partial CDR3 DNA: TGTGCCAGCAGCTTCCACCCAGGCGAG.

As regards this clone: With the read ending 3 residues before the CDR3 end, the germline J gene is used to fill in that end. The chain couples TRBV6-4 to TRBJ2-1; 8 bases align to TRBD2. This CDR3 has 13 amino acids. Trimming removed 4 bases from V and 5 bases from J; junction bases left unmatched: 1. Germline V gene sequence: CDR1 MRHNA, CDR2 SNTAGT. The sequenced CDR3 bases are TGTGCCAGCAGTGGGACTAGCCACAATGAG. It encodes CASSGTSHNE. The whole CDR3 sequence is CASSGTSHNEQFF.

The CDR3 is CASSQFEREFEQYF. Partial CDR3 DNA: TGTGCCAGCAGCCAATTTGAGCGGGAGTTCGAG. The chain uses TRBV3-1 (or the pseudogene TRBV3-2) and TRBJ2-7; 8 bases align to TRBD2. The read falls 3 residues short of the CDR3 end, and the missing part is taken from the germline J gene. Germline assignment: CDR1 LGHDT and CDR2 YNNKEL (reference sequence). V lost 2 bases and J lost 6; bases outside the gene matches: 6. This CDR3 is 14 amino acids long.

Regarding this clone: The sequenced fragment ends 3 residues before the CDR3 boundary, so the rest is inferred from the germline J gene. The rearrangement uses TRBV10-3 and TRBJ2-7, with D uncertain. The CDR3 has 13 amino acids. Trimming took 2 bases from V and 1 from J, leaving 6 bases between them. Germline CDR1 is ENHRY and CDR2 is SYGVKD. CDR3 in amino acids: CAISETKSYEQYF. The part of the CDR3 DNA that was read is TGTGCCATCAGTGAGACTAAATCCTACGAG.

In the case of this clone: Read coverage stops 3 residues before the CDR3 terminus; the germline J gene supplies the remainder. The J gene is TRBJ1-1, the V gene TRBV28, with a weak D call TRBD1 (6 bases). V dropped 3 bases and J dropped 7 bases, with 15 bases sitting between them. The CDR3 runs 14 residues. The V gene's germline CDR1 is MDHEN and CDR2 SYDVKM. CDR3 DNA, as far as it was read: TGTGCCAGCAGTTTGCACAGGGAAGGGAGTGAA. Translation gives CASSLHREGSE. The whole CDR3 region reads CASSLHREGSEAFF.

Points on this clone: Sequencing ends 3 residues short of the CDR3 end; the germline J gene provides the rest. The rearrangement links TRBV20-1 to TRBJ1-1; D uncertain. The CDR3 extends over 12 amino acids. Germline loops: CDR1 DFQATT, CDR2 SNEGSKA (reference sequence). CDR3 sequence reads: CSATTSRPGAFF. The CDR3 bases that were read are TGCAGTGCTACTACTAGCCGTCCCGGG.

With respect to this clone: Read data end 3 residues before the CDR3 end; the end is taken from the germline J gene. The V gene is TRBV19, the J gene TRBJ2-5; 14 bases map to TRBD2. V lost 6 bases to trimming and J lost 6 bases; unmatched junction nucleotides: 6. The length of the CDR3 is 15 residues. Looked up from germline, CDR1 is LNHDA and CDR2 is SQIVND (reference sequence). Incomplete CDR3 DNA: TGTGCCAGTAGCGAGACTAGCGGGGGGGCGAAGACC. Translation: CASSETSGGAKT. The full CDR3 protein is CASSETSGGAKTQYF.

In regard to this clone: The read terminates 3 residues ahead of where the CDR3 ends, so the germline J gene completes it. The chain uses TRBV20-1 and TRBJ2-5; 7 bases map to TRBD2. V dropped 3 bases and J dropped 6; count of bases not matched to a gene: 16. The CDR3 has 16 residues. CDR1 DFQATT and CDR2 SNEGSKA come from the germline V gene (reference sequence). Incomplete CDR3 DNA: TGCAGTGCTAGTAGAGAGGGCGGGAGAGGAGTGAAGACC. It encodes CSASREGGRGVKT. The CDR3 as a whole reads CSASREGGRGVKTQYF.

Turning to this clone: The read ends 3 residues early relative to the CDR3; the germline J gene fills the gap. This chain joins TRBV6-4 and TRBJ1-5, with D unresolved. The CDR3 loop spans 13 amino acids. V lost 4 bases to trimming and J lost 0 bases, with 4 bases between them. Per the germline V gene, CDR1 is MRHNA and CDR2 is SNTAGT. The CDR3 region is CASSAGSNQPQHF. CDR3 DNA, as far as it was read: TGTGCCAGCAGTGCGGGTAGCAATCAGCCC.

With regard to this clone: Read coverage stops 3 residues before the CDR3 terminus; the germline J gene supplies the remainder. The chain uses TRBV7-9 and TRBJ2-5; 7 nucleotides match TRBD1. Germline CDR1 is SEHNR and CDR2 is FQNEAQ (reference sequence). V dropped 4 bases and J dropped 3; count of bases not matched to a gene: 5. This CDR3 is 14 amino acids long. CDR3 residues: CASSSTGSKETQYF. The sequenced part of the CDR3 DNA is TGTGCCAGCAGCTCGACAGGGTCGAAAGAGACC.

The part of the CDR3 DNA that was read is TGCAGTGCTAGAACAAACCAAGGGGCGCGGATGGATACG. Protein sequence: CSARTNQGARMDT. The whole CDR3 reads CSARTNQGARMDTQYF. This chain connects TRBV20-1 to TRBJ2-3; possibly TRBD1 for D (5 bases). The CDR3 end falls 3 residues outside the read, so it is completed with the germline J gene. Germline assignment: CDR1 DFQATT and CDR2 SNEGSKA (reference sequence). The CDR3 totals 16 residues. The V gene lost 2 bases and the J gene lost 6 bases, with 21 bases spanning the gap.